A single sample gave rise to the 8 T cell receptor beta chains below, sequenced in a study of CD4+ T cells in melanoma. Here immunoSEQ multiplex PCR was the method, and the copy in TCRdb shows in-frame clones only, minus some. The sample consists of about 55,000 clones, approximately 74% of them appearing once. Sequenced sample: tumor tissue. The receptors were sampled from a human donor with melanoma.

This clone has more than one count but fewer than ten. A far larger clone is only one base removed, so a read error is likely. Other DNA sequences in the sample encode the same CDR3. V gene TRBV7-3 combines with J gene TRBJ2-2, with D hard to call. The germline CDR1 and CDR2 sequences are SGHTA and FQGTGA. V was cut by 2 bases and J by 5 bases, with 3 bases left in between. The CDR3 contains 12 residues. The CDR3 is CASSLETGELFF. As DNA, the CDR3 is TGTGCCAGCAGCTTAGAAACCGGGGAGCTGTTTTTT.

The rearrangement links TRBV5-4 to TRBJ1-1, with D maybe TRBD1 (5 bases). The CDR3 contains 14 residues. The V gene's germline CDR1 is SGHNT and CDR2 YYREEE (reference sequence). V was cut by 3 bases and J by 5 bases, with 14 bases left in between. Here the CDR3 reads CASSSLAGRTEAFF. CDR3 sequence (DNA): TGTGCCAGCAGCTCCTTGGCAGGGCGGACTGAAGCTTTCTTT.

The sample holds many counts of this clone. The rearrangement links TRBV6-1 to TRBJ1-5; maybe TRBD1 (6 bases). There are 14 residues in the CDR3. Germline CDR1 and CDR2: MNHNS and SASEGT. V lost 6 bases, J lost 0 bases, and 9 bases lay in between. In DNA form, the CDR3 reads TGTGCCAGCAGCAGGGGTCGTAGCAATCAGCCCCAGCATTTT. It is translated as CASSRGRSNQPQHF.

The chain uses TRBV10-2 and TRBJ1-1; D gene unclear. This CDR3 is 13 amino acids long. Germline lookup yields CDR1 WSHSY and CDR2 SAAADI. Trimming left V 5 bases short and J 2 bases short, with 9 bases between. The CDR3 sequence: CASSFSDNTEAFF. As DNA, the CDR3 is TGCGCCAGCAGTTTTTCCGACAACACTGAAGCTTTCTTT.

The chain joins TRBV7-6 to TRBJ2-7, with D perhaps assigned TRBD1 or TRBD2 (5 bases each). This CDR3 region has 15 residues. Germline V gives CDR1 SGHVS, CDR2 FNYEAQ. Trimming removed 2 bases from V and 0 bases from J, with 11 bases in between. The CDR3 sequence is CASSLYQGRSYEQYF. The CDR3 region has the DNA TGTGCCAGCAGCTTATACCAGGGACGCTCCTACGAGCAGTACTTC. The full variable domain, rest sourced from reference TRBV7-6 and TRBJ2-7, is GAGVSQSPRYKVTKRGQDVALRCDPISGHVSLYWYRQALGQGPEFLTYFNYEAQQDKSGLPNDRFSAERPEGSISTLTIQRTEQRDSAMYRCASSLYQGRSYEQYFGPGTRLTVT.

The gene calls are TRBV7-6 and TRBJ1-6; no definite D call. CDR1 is SGHVS, CDR2 FNYEAQ, per germline. The CDR3 consists of 13 residues. V was pared by 5 bases and J by 4 bases, with 6 bases between. CDR3: CASSPRYNSPLHF. For the CDR3, the DNA is TGTGCCAGCAGCCCCAGGTATAATTCACCCCTCCACTTT. Looking up the rest from reference TRBV7-6 and TRBJ1-6 gives the full variable domain: GAGVSQSPRYKVTKRGQDVALRCDPISGHVSLYWYRQALGQGPEFLTYFNYEAQQDKSGLPNDRFSAERPEGSISTLTIQRTEQRDSAMYRCASSPRYNSPLHFGNGTRLTVT.

The rearrangement joins TRBV30 to TRBJ1-1; 8 bases fit TRBD1. The CDR3 is made up of 16 amino acids. CDR1 is GTSNPN and CDR2 is SVGIG in the germline V gene (reference sequence). Unmatched junction bases numbered 10, after V lost 0 bases and J lost 4 bases. This CDR3 reads CAWSVPDRGGFTEAFF. CDR3 DNA sequence: TGTGCCTGGAGTGTTCCTGACAGGGGAGGTTTCACTGAAGCTTTCTTT. The full variable domain, its missing parts supplied by reference TRBV30 and TRBJ1-1, is SQTIHQWPATLVQPVGSPLSLECTVEGTSNPNLYWYRQAAGRGLQLLFYSVGIGQISSEVPQNLSASRPQDRQFILSSKKLLLSDSGFYLCAWSVPDRGGFTEAFFGQGTRLTVV.

The chain combines TRBV4-2 with TRBJ1-2; unclear D gene. This CDR3 spans 16 amino acids. Deletions cut 3 bases from V and 8 bases from J, with 22 bases between. Germline V gives CDR1 LGHNA, CDR2 YNFKEQ. For the CDR3, the DNA is TGTGCCAGCAGCCAGAGTGGGAACTCCCTCTTCGACGGCTACACCTTC. Protein: CASSQSGNSLFDGYTF.